A single sample gave rise to the 9 T cell receptor beta chains below, sequenced in a study of blood T cell repertoires in COVID-19. Sequencing used immunoSEQ multiplex PCR; TCRdb keeps in-frame clones, though not all of them. This sample has roughly 120,000 clones, with roughly 79% found just once. Sequencing was done on a sample of peripheral blood. These receptors all stem from a man aged 65 to 79 with active or convalescent COVID-19.

The sample holds one count of this clone. The gene calls are TRBV3-1 (or the pseudogene TRBV3-2) and TRBJ2-4, with D possibly being TRBD2 (5 bases). With 1 base removed from V and 2 bases from J, the gap between germline ends came to 15 bases. Per germline, CDR1 LGHDT and CDR2 YNNKEL (reference sequence). CDR3 length: 17 residues. The DNA for the CDR3 is TGTGCCAGCAGCCAAGGGGCCCCCAGCGGAACCAAAAACATTCAGTACTTC. This sequence encodes CASSQGAPSGTKNIQYF.

The chain recombines TRBV3-1 (or the pseudogene TRBV3-2) with TRBJ2-7; possible D gene TRBD1, 5 bases. This CDR3 region has 13 residues. Germline CDR1 LGHDT, CDR2 YNNKEL (reference sequence). The V end lost 1 base, the J end lost 6 bases, and 10 bases lay between the germline ends. This CDR3 reads CASSQAGYGEQYF. The CDR3 DNA reads TGTGCCAGCAGCCAAGCAGGGTACGGCGAGCAGTACTTC.

The V and J genes are TRBV11-2 and TRBJ2-2, with 8 bases aligning to TRBD2. V lost 4 bases, J lost 5 bases, and 9 bases stayed unmatched. This CDR3 contains 16 residues. Germline values: CDR1 SGHAT, CDR2 FQNNGV. CDR3 sequence reads: CASSSIRGGITGELFF. CDR3 sequence (DNA): TGTGCCAGCAGCTCCATCCGGGGGGGAATAACCGGGGAGCTGTTTTTT. Together with reference TRBV11-2 and TRBJ2-2, the CDR3 gives the full variable domain: EAGVAQSPRYKIIEKRQSVAFWCNPISGHATLYWYQQILGQGPKLLIQFQNNGVVDDSQLPKDRFSAERLKGVDSTLKIQPAKLEDSAVYLCASSSIRGGITGELFFGEGSRLTVL.

The chain joins TRBV9 to TRBJ2-2; D remains ambiguous. Germline CDR1 SGDLS, CDR2 YYNGEE. The CDR3 runs 12 residues. With 2 bases removed from V and 5 bases from J, the gap between germline ends came to 4 bases. The CDR3 loop is CASSVGTGELFF. In nucleotides, the CDR3 is TGTGCCAGCAGCGTCGGGACCGGGGAGCTGTTTTTT.

The CDR3 coding sequence is TGTGCCAGCAGCACACCGGGACAGTACTCCTACGAGCAGTACTTC. The encoded protein is CASSTPGQYSYEQYF. The V gene is TRBV21-1, the J gene TRBJ2-7; TRBD1 is the table's D call, not checked against the DNA. TRBV21-1 counts as a pseudogene. The CDR3 extends over 15 amino acids.

The genes are TRBV7-9 and TRBJ2-5; the D gene is possibly TRBD1 (6 bases). V lost 2 bases and J 1 base, leaving 14 bases between the germline ends. The CDR3 totals 16 residues. Germline CDR1 reads SEHNR; CDR2 reads FQNEAQ (reference sequence). This CDR3 reads CASSLPDGRGQETQYF. In nucleotides, the CDR3 is TGTGCCAGCAGCTTACCCGACGGCAGGGGCCAAGAGACCCAGTACTTC.

V and J are TRBV5-7 and TRBJ1-4; no clear D gene. TRBV5-7 is treated as an ORF (open reading frame) with a function not yet certain. The CDR3 runs 17 residues. V was clipped by 3 bases and J by 4 bases, with 19 bases between them. Here the CDR3 reads CASSSLIHITINEKLFF. DNA of the CDR3: TGTGCCAGCAGCTCACTAATTCACATCACCATTAATGAAAAACTGTTTTTT.

J is TRBJ1-2 and V is TRBV28; TRBD1 agrees at 7 bases. The CDR3 consists of 15 residues. V dropped 6 bases and J dropped 0; count of bases not matched to a gene: 7. CDR1 is MDHEN, CDR2 SYDVKM, per germline. CDR3 region: CASSSGTVANYGYTF. Here the CDR3 DNA reads TGTGCCAGCAGCTCCGGGACAGTAGCTAACTATGGCTACACCTTC.

The chain recombines TRBV6-4 with TRBJ2-3, with D possibly TRBD2 on 7 matching bases. This CDR3 comprises 15 residues. Germline lookup yields CDR1 MRHNA and CDR2 SNTAGT. Trimming took off 6 bases at V and 5 bases at J, with 18 bases between the two ends. The CDR3 is CASSEGGRAGDTQYF. In nucleotides, the CDR3 is TGTGCCAGCAGCGAGGGGGGGAGGGCCGGAGATACGCAGTATTTT.